The 31 T cell receptor beta chains reported below all come from one sample, sequenced in a study of blood T cell repertoires in COVID-19. Sequencing used immunoSEQ multiplex PCR; TCRdb keeps in-frame clones, though not all of them. The data contain some 200,000 clones, around 84% of them singletons. The sample taken for sequencing was peripheral blood. The receptors were gathered from a middle-aged man with active or convalescent COVID-19.

The chain is built from TRBV7-9 and TRBJ2-3, with a weak D call TRBD2 (6 bases). The CDR3 contains 13 residues. The V gene lost 5 bases and the J gene lost 7 bases, with 13 bases spanning the gap. Germline V gene sequence: CDR1 SEHNR, CDR2 FQNEAQ (reference sequence). The CDR3 here is CASSLRGGYTQYF. For the CDR3, the DNA is TGTGCCAGCAGCCTCCGTGGGGGGTATACGCAGTATTTT. Combining the CDR3 with reference TRBV7-9 and TRBJ2-3 gives the whole variable domain DTGVSQNPRHKITKRGQNVTFRCDPISEHNRLYWYRQTLGQGPEFLTYFQNEAQLEKSRLLSDRFSAERPKGSFSTLEIQRTEQGDSAMYLCASSLRGGYTQYFGPGTRLTVL.

J is TRBJ1-2 and V is TRBV28; 10 nucleotides line up with TRBD1. V shed 5 bases, J shed 4 bases, and the junction held 16 bases outside the gene matches. This CDR3 is 18 amino acids long. Germline CDR1 MDHEN, CDR2 SYDVKM. DNA for the CDR3: TGTGCCAGCAGTCCACTGACAGGGGGCGCCTTCCCAGCCTATGGCTACACCTTC. Translation: CASSPLTGGAFPAYGYTF.

V gene TRBV29-1 combines with J gene TRBJ1-3; 7 bases align to TRBD1. This CDR3 is 14 amino acids long. Germline assignment: CDR1 SQVTM and CDR2 ANQGSEA. J lost 0 bases, V lost 7 bases, and 6 bases had no gene match. Here the CDR3 DNA reads TGCAGCGGCAGGACAGGAGTCTCTGGAAACACCATATATTTT. Residues: CSGRTGVSGNTIYF.

This chain joins TRBV11-2 and TRBJ2-1, with TRBD1 identical over 7 bases. The CDR3 totals 15 residues. Per the germline V gene, CDR1 is SGHAT and CDR2 is FQNNGV. V dropped 5 bases and J dropped 6; count of bases not matched to a gene: 10. CDR3 region: CASSTQLGQINEQFF. The CDR3, as DNA: TGTGCCAGCAGCACTCAACTGGGACAGATCAATGAGCAGTTCTTC.

This chain joins TRBV7-9 and TRBJ2-7; 14 nucleotides agree with TRBD2. The ends lost 5 bases at V and 3 bases at J; junction bases unmatched: 3. This CDR3 contains 15 residues. Germline lookup yields CDR1 SEHNR and CDR2 FQNEAQ (reference sequence). CDR3 loop: CASSQGLAGVYEQYF. DNA for the CDR3: TGTGCCAGCAGCCAGGGACTAGCGGGAGTCTACGAGCAGTACTTC.

CDR3 in amino acids: CASTLPGLAFTDTQYF. The CDR3 bases are TGTGCCAGCACCCTACCGGGACTAGCCTTCACAGATACGCAGTATTTT. J is TRBJ2-3 and V is TRBV28; 9 nucleotides agree with TRBD2. This CDR3 is built from 16 residues. Trimming removed 7 bases from V and 2 bases from J; junction bases left unmatched: 10. The germline V gene encodes CDR1 MDHEN and CDR2 SYDVKM.

The chain combines TRBV7-3 with TRBJ2-2; 7 nucleotides match TRBD1. The CDR3 has 16 amino acids. Germline CDR1 is SGHTA and CDR2 is FQGTGA. Trimming took 7 bases from V and 4 from J; bases not matched to a gene: 12. The CDR3 DNA sequence: TGTGCCAGCACTCCATCGACAGGGCCGGGCACCGGGGAGCTGTTTTTT. Translated: CASTPSTGPGTGELFF.

V and J are TRBV5-6 and TRBJ2-2; no firm D call. Between the trimmed V and J ends, which lost 1 base and 4 bases, there was a span of 11 bases. CDR1 and CDR2 (germline): SGHDT, YYEEEE. The CDR3 spans 15 residues. The chain's CDR3 is CASSLRPSGTGELFF. CDR3 nucleotides: TGTGCCAGCAGCTTGCGGCCCTCGGGCACCGGGGAGCTGTTTTTT.

The chain recombines TRBV6-5 with TRBJ1-2; 12 bases are shared with TRBD1. Germline V gene data show CDR1 as MNHEY and CDR2 as SVGAGI. CDR3 length: 15 amino acids. Trimming took 2 bases from V and 4 from J; bases not matched to a gene: 2. CDR3 sequence (DNA): TGTGCCAGCAGTTACGGGGGACAGGGGGCCTATGGCTACACCTTC. It is translated as CASSYGGQGAYGYTF.

This clone was found once. J is TRBJ2-5 and V is TRBV28; 11 bases align to TRBD2. CDR1 is MDHEN and CDR2 is SYDVKM in the germline V gene. This CDR3 region has 16 residues. Unmatched junction bases numbered 10, after V lost 6 bases and J lost 4 bases. CDR3 residues: CASSPLGLAGRETQYF. In nucleotides, the CDR3 is TGTGCCAGCAGCCCTCTAGGACTAGCGGGTCGAGAGACCCAGTACTTC.

CDR3 sequence: CASSLNSFTDTQYF. Written as DNA, the CDR3 is TGTGCCAGCAGCCTAAACTCCTTCACAGATACGCAGTATTTT. The rearrangement links TRBV5-4 to TRBJ2-3, with no clear D. CDR1 and CDR2 from the germline V gene are SGHNT and YYREEE (reference sequence). The V and J ends lost 4 bases and 2 bases respectively, with 11 bases between them. There are 14 residues in the CDR3.

The chain combines TRBV7-2 with TRBJ1-1, with 10 bases identical to TRBD1. Germline V gene sequence: CDR1 SGHTA, CDR2 FQGNSA. The CDR3 sequence is 18 residues long. V dropped 1 base and J dropped 9; count of bases not matched to a gene: 17. Here the CDR3 reads CASSLVSGLTGGGGKAFF. DNA of the CDR3: TGTGCCAGCAGCTTAGTTAGTGGATTGACAGGGGGCGGGGGTAAAGCTTTCTTT. Drawing the rest from reference TRBV7-2 and TRBJ1-1, the complete variable domain is GAGVSQSPSNKVTEKGKDVELRCDPISGHTALYWYRQSLGQGLEFLIYFQGNSAPDKSGLPSDRFSAERTGGSVSTLTIQRTQQEDSAVYLCASSLVSGLTGGGGKAFFGQGTRLTVV.

This chain links TRBV7-3 with TRBJ2-6; 7 bases are a match to TRBD2. The CDR3 runs to 21 residues. V shed 5 bases and J 3 bases; nucleotides not matched to a gene: 22. Germline values: CDR1 SGHTA, CDR2 FQGTGA. DNA for the CDR3: TGTGCCAGCAGCACCACCCCTCCGGGACGTGGGGGGGTAGGTGGGGCCAACGTCCTGACTTTC. Its translation is CASSTTPPGRGGVGGANVLTF.

As for this clone: Relative to the germline gene, one junction end is altered; a read error may explain this. This chain uses TRBV7-7 with TRBJ1-1, with D possibly matching TRBD1 (5 bases). This CDR3 contains 15 residues. Germline V gene data show CDR1 as SSHAT and CDR2 as FNYEAQ (reference sequence). The CDR3 sequence is CASSQGLPRNTEAFF. The CDR3 nucleotides are TGTGCTAGCAGCCAGGGACTCCCCAGGAACACTGAAGCTTTCTTT.

This sequence joins TRBV11-1 and TRBJ2-2, with D tentatively TRBD1 (6 bases). V gave up 5 bases and J gave up 1 base, with 11 bases separating them. Germline CDR1 reads SGHAT; CDR2 reads FQDESV (reference sequence). The CDR3 covers 15 residues. CDR3 bases: TGTGCCAGCAGCGACAGACAGGTGAACACCGGGGAGCTGTTTTTT. This encodes CASSDRQVNTGELFF.

The V and J genes are TRBV2 and TRBJ1-4, with D possibly TRBD1 on 5 matching bases. The germline CDR1 and CDR2 sequences are SNHLY and FYNNEI. V was shortened by 5 bases and J by 10 bases, with 17 bases between the two germline ends. This CDR3 comprises 14 residues. CDR3 loop: CASSLQVVVGKLFF. Here the CDR3 DNA reads TGTGCCAGCAGTCTACAGGTAGTGGTTGGAAAACTGTTTTTT.

There are a few counts of this clone. The J gene is TRBJ2-1, the V gene TRBV11-3, with 16 bases identical to TRBD2. CDR1 and CDR2 (germline): SGHNT, YENEEA. V shed 4 bases, J shed 8 bases, and the junction held 5 bases outside the gene matches. The CDR3 consists of 16 residues. In DNA form, the CDR3 reads TGTGCCAGCAGCTCCGGGACTAGCGGGGGGGCCGATGAGCAGTTCTTC. This gives the protein CASSSGTSGGADEQFF.

The chain carries TRBV30 and TRBJ2-5, with D tentatively TRBD2 (6 bases). The V end lost 4 bases, the J end lost 4 bases, and 10 bases lay between the germline ends. Per germline, CDR1 GTSNPN and CDR2 SVGIG (reference sequence). The CDR3 loop spans 12 amino acids. Here the CDR3 DNA reads TGTGCCTGGATGGGGGGAGGAGAGACCCAGTACTTC. Translation: CAWMGGGETQYF.

The genes are TRBV18 and TRBJ1-2, with no clear D. In germline, CDR1 is KGHSH, CDR2 LQKENI. There are 16 residues in the CDR3. V was clipped by 3 bases and J by 4 bases, with 18 bases between them. CDR3 region: CASSPTTLGRGYGYTF. The CDR3 DNA follows: TGTGCCAGCTCACCCACAACTCTAGGCCGTGGCTATGGCTACACCTTC.

This clone was seen a single time. This specimen includes other DNA sequences encoding the same CDR3. This CDR3 is CASNDRSNQPQHF. CDR3 in DNA: TGTGCCAGTAATGACAGGAGCAATCAGCCCCAGCATTTT. The rearrangement links TRBV19 to TRBJ1-5; D might be TRBD1 (6 bases). In germline, CDR1 is LNHDA, CDR2 SQIVND (reference sequence). With 7 bases removed from V and 1 base from J, the gap between germline ends came to 8 bases. The CDR3 is made up of 13 amino acids.

This chain connects TRBV15 to TRBJ2-7; 7 bases are shared with TRBD2. The CDR3 has 15 amino acids. V was pared by 1 base and J by 2 bases, with 5 bases of the junction left unmatched. The germline gives CDR1 LNHNV, CDR2 YYDKDF (reference sequence). The CDR3 sequence: CATSRGAGPTYEQYF. The CDR3 region has the DNA TGTGCCACCAGCAGAGGAGCGGGACCTACCTACGAGCAGTACTTC.

V is TRBV25-1 and J is TRBJ2-3, with D possibly matching TRBD2 (6 bases). The CDR3 spans 13 residues. Looked up from germline, CDR1 is MGHDK and CDR2 is SYGVNS. V was trimmed by 5 bases and J by 4 bases, leaving 10 bases between them. The chain's CDR3 is CASSFGGADTQYF. CDR3 coding DNA: TGTGCCAGCAGTTTCGGAGGGGCAGATACGCAGTATTTT.

The chain is built from TRBV6-1 and TRBJ2-7; D gene uncertain. The germline CDR1 and CDR2 sequences are MNHNS and SASEGT. The CDR3 contains 14 residues. Between the trimmed V and J ends, which lost 1 base and 4 bases, there was a span of 11 bases. CDR3 residues: CASSEGGDRYEQYV. CDR3 DNA: TGTGCCAGCAGTGAAGGAGGTGATCGTTACGAGCAGTACGTC.

The chain carries TRBV5-1 and TRBJ1-1, with 10 bases fitting TRBD1. Germline CDR1 and CDR2: SGHRS and YFSETQ. The CDR3 consists of 14 residues. The J segment lost 9 bases and the V segment lost 5 bases, leaving 10 bases of the junction unmatched. The CDR3 reads CASRLGTGDRKAFF. The CDR3 bases are TGCGCCAGCAGGCTCGGGACAGGGGATCGGAAAGCTTTCTTT.

The chain combines TRBV28 with TRBJ1-1; tentatively, D is TRBD1 (5 bases). The CDR3 loop spans 14 amino acids. Germline assignment: CDR1 MDHEN and CDR2 SYDVKM. V lost 6 bases, J lost 1 base, and 12 bases lay in between. CDR3 loop: CASSSHGGNTEAFF. DNA of the CDR3: TGTGCCAGCAGCTCCCACGGGGGGAACACTGAAGCTTTCTTT.

As DNA, the CDR3 is TGTGCCAGCAGCCTAATACAGGGGGCACAAGACGAGCAGTACTTC. Protein product: CASSLIQGAQDEQYF. V usage is TRBV5-6 and J usage is TRBJ2-7; 9 bases match TRBD1. This CDR3 contains 15 residues. J gave up 5 bases and V 4 bases, and 10 bases lay outside the gene matches. Germline V gives CDR1 SGHDT, CDR2 YYEEEE.

This clone has a handful of counts. The V call is TRBV5-1, the J call TRBJ1-3; 12 bases are a match to TRBD1. The CDR3 is 16 residues long. V was pared by 2 bases and J by 3 bases, with 3 bases of the junction left unmatched. Looked up from germline, CDR1 is SGHRS and CDR2 is YFSETQ. This chain's CDR3 is CASSFGTGGGGNTIYF. The DNA of the CDR3 is TGCGCCAGCAGCTTTGGGACAGGGGGCGGTGGAAACACCATATATTTT.

The chain is built from TRBV18 and TRBJ2-7; 8 bases map to TRBD2. The CDR3 runs 15 residues. Germline values: CDR1 KGHSH, CDR2 LQKENI. Trimming at V came to 5 bases and at J to 0 bases, leaving 6 bases not matched to a gene. For the CDR3, the DNA is TGTGCCAGCTCAAAACTAGCGGCATTCTCCTACGAGCAGTACTTC. It is translated as CASSKLAAFSYEQYF.

Notes on this clone: Other DNA sequences from this sample encode an identical CDR3 as well. The genes are TRBV3-1 (or the pseudogene TRBV3-2) and TRBJ2-7, with D perhaps TRBD2 (5 bases). The V gene lost 2 bases and the J gene lost 2 bases, with 10 bases spanning the gap. There are 14 residues in the CDR3. Germline V gene lookup returns CDR1 LGHDT and CDR2 YNNKEL (reference sequence). The CDR3 reads CASSQTSGTYEQYF. CDR3 sequence (DNA): TGTGCCAGCAGCCAAACTAGTGGGACCTACGAGCAGTACTTC.

The genes are TRBV4-1 and TRBJ2-7, with D tentatively TRBD1 (5 bases). Trimming took 0 bases from V and 0 from J, leaving 12 bases between them. CDR1 is MGHRA, CDR2 YSYEKL, per germline. This CDR3 is built from 16 residues. The CDR3 DNA sequence: TGCGCCAGCAGCCAAGATCTAACAGGAAACTCCTACGAGCAGTACTTC. This gives the protein CASSQDLTGNSYEQYF.

Written as DNA, the CDR3 is TGTGCCAGCAGTTCATCAGGGAGGTACCTTGAAGCTTTCTTT. It yields the protein CASSSSGRYLEAFF. The chain uses TRBV28 and TRBJ1-1; D might be TRBD1 (5 bases). Germline CDR1 is MDHEN and CDR2 is SYDVKM. This CDR3 spans 14 amino acids. Trimming took 4 bases from V and 7 from J, leaving 16 bases between them.